This T cell receptor beta chain was captured in a study of metastatic and nonmetastatic thyroid tumors. In this sample, this clone turned up many times. Nobody among the patients had been given any treatment before thyroid surgery. TCRdb re-analyzed the PCR reads using MiXCR. The sample has 30,000 or so clones, around a quarter seen once. Deletions cut 4 bases from V and 7 bases from J, with 18 bases between. Germline V lookup: CDR1 SGDLS, CDR2 YYNGEE. This CDR3 region has 15 residues. V gene TRBV9 combines with J gene TRBJ2-1; TRBD1 might be the D (6 bases). This receptor was identified in a female donor with papillary thyroid cancer or a benign thyroid nodule (not recorded which). Some clones in this sample may be carry-over from other donors' samples. The specimen sequenced was blood. The CDR3 sequence is CASSFLGQLQNEQFF. For the CDR3, the DNA is TGTGCCAGCAGCTTTCTAGGACAGCTTCAAAATGAGCAGTTCTTC. Full variable domain (rest looked up from reference TRBV9 and TRBJ2-1): DSGVTQTPKHLITATGQRVTLRCSPRSGDLSVYWYQQSLDQGLQFLIQYYNGEERAKGNILERFSAQQFPDLHSELNLSSLELGDSALYFCASSFLGQLQNEQFFGPGTRLTVL.